The clone carrying this T cell receptor (beta chain) was recorded many times. Its antigen is undetermined. The CDR3 covers 15 residues. Trimming cost V 2 bases and J 5 bases; bases outside gene matches: 3. In germline, CDR1 is MNHEY, CDR2 SVGAGI. One entry per CDR3 protein results from TCRdb running MiXCR on the 5' RACE reads. The sample holds about 240,000 distinct CDR3 sequences, about an eighth seen once. The source of the sample is a study of identical twins. Notes on the study in general: The study found weaker excess twin sharing in beta out-of-frame sequences. The study found that models underestimated out-of-frame TCR alpha sharing in monozygotic twins.

A further study also used this sample, focusing on yellow fever vaccine responses in identical twins. Per that study: In identical twins, vaccine T cell responses appeared partly shared and partly individual.

The clonotype originates from a woman under 30 in good health. Sequencing was performed on memory (CD45RO+) T cells sorted from blood. The chain carries TRBV6-5 and TRBJ1-6; TRBD1 aligns across 7 bases. This CDR3 is CASSYRDRDNSPLHF. As DNA, the CDR3 is TGTGCCAGCAGTTACCGGGACAGAGATAATTCACCCCTCCACTTT.